A selection of T cell receptor beta chains follows, all from one sample in a study of identical twins. MiXCR, applied by TCRdb to the 5' RACE reads, yields one record per CDR3 protein. The repertoire has approximately 190,000 distinct CDR3 sequences, approximately 15% of them found once; the top ten carry 40%. These data also formed part of another study, on T cells expressing NK-cell markers.

The sample comprised CD8+ T cells sorted from blood. The receptors derive from a woman aged 18-29 years in good health. Both conserved end residues are part of each CDR3. The D gene is left open where the match is weak. A row's size may be missing; if present it is once, few, many or a size class.

clone_size,j_call,d_call,v_call,cdr3_nt,cdr3_aa
-,TRBJ2-7,TRBD1,TRBV12-3/TRBV12-4,TGTGCCAGCAGTTTAGGAGGCAGGGGGCACGAGCAGTACTTC,CASSLGGRGHEQYF
-,TRBJ2-5,-,TRBV21-1,TGTGCCAGCAGCAAGGGACTAGAGGAAAAAGAGACCCAGTACTTC,CASSKGLEEKETQYF
-,TRBJ2-7,-,TRBV5-5,TGTGCCAGCAGCTTGGCCCAAAAAGGGTTCTACGAGCAGTACTTC,CASSLAQKGFYEQYF
few,TRBJ2-2,-,TRBV11-2,TGTGCCAGCAGCTGGGTCGTAGCGGAGAAAACCGGGGAGCTGTTTTTT,CASSWVVAEKTGELFF
few,TRBJ1-1,TRBD1,TRBV7-2,TGTGCCAGCAGCCTTCGACAGGGGAGGACTGAAGCTTTCTTT,CASSLRQGRTEAFF
-,TRBJ2-2,-,TRBV12-3/TRBV12-4,TGTGCCAGCAGTTGGGCCACGGGGGCGCGGATCACCGGGGAGCTGTTTTTT,CASSWATGARITGELFF
-,TRBJ2-5,-,TRBV3-1,TGTGCCAGCAGCCATGGGACCCAAGAGACCCAGTACTTC,CASSHGTQETQYF
-,TRBJ2-2,-,TRBV4-1,TGCGCCAGCAGCCCACCGAGGGGGGAGCTGTTTTTT,CASSPPRGELFF
-,TRBJ2-3,-,TRBV7-6,TGTGCCAGCAGCTTAAGAGGACTACCTAGCACAGATACGCAGTATTTT,CASSLRGLPSTDTQYF
medium-sized,TRBJ1-5,TRBD1,TRBV29-1,TGCAGCGTTGAAGATGGGACAGGGGGCAATCAGCCCCAGCATTTT,CSVEDGTGGNQPQHF
-,TRBJ2-7,TRBD1,TRBV19,TGTGCCAGTAAATTGACAGGGGCCTACGAGCAGTACTTC,CASKLTGAYEQYF
-,TRBJ2-1,-,TRBV4-1,TGCGCCAGCAGCCAACCGAGGGGGGATGAGCAGTTCTTC,CASSQPRGDEQFF
few,TRBJ2-7,-,TRBV20-1,TGCAGTGCTAGACAGGAATCTAGCCCATTTTACGAGCAGTACTTC,CSARQESSPFYEQYF
-,TRBJ2-2,-,TRBV10-1,TGCGCCAGCAGTGAGTCGAGGTTACGGACACCGAACACCGGGGAGCTGTTTTTT,CASSESRLRTPNTGELFF
-,TRBJ2-1,TRBD2,TRBV6-1,TGTGCCACCCGTGGCGGGAGGAGCTCCTACAATGAGCAGTTCTTC,CATRGGRSSYNEQFF
few,TRBJ2-3,-,TRBV7-3,TGTGCCAGCAGCAGCTTCGGACCGCAGGGCGCGAATACGCAGTATTTT,CASSSFGPQGANTQYF
few,TRBJ2-7,-,TRBV5-6,TGTGCCAGCAGCTTGGTGCAGGGCGACGAGCAGTACTTC,CASSLVQGDEQYF
-,TRBJ2-3,-,TRBV27,TGTGCCAGCAGTTTCGAGGGGCTTGATACGCAGTATTTT,CASSFEGLDTQYF
few,TRBJ2-5,-,TRBV27,TGTGCCAGCAGTTTCGTAGGCGAAGAGACCCAGTACTTC,CASSFVGEETQYF
few,TRBJ1-2,-,TRBV6-1,TGTGCCAGCAGTCTGCCGGGACCGGTTAACTATGGCTACACCTTC,CASSLPGPVNYGYTF
few,TRBJ1-5,-,TRBV21-1,TGTGCCAGCAGAATACAGGGAGGGGGCAATCAGCCCCAGCATTTT,CASRIQGGGNQPQHF
-,TRBJ2-7,-,TRBV5-4,TGTGCCAGCAGCTTGGGGGACGGAAGCTACGAGCAGTACTTC,CASSLGDGSYEQYF
-,TRBJ1-6,TRBD1,TRBV14,TGTGCCAGCAGCGAAGGGGGCTACGGTAATTCACCCCTCCACTTT,CASSEGGYGNSPLHF
few,TRBJ1-2,TRBD1,TRBV12-3/TRBV12-4,TGTGCCAGCAGTTTAGTCGGGACAGGGTCGGGCTACACCTTC,CASSLVGTGSGYTF
few,TRBJ2-1,-,TRBV5-6,TGTGCCAGCACCAGTGGCCCGAATGAGCAGTTCTTC,CASTSGPNEQFF
-,TRBJ2-7,TRBD2,TRBV10-2,TGCGCCAGCAGACTGCTAGCGGGGGGCTCCTACGAGCAGTACTTC,CASRLLAGGSYEQYF
few,TRBJ2-5,-,TRBV7-9,TGTGCCAGCAGCTTATTTGGAGCGTCCCCAATCGAGACCCAGTACTTC,CASSLFGASPIETQYF
-,TRBJ2-1,-,TRBV11-2,TGTGCCAGCAGCTTAGAGGGGGCTCCAGGCTATGAGCAGTTCTTC,CASSLEGAPGYEQFF
-,TRBJ2-7,TRBD1,TRBV12-5,TGTGCTAGTGGTGACAGGGATTACGAGCAGTACTTC,CASGDRDYEQYF
many,TRBJ2-7,TRBD2,TRBV12-3/TRBV12-4,TGTGCCAGCAGTTTGGGCGCGGGGGGATCCTACGAGCAGTACTTC,CASSLGAGGSYEQYF
few,TRBJ2-1,TRBD2,TRBV5-1,TGCGCCAGCAGCTTGAGCGCGGGGGGTATACACAATGAGCAGTTCTTC,CASSLSAGGIHNEQFF
few,TRBJ1-1,-,TRBV3-1,TGTGCCAGCAGCCAAGAAGGGGCGGAGAACACTGAAGCTTTCTTT,CASSQEGAENTEAFF
-,TRBJ2-7,TRBD1,TRBV10-3,TGTGCCATCAGTGAACAGGGGGTCTACGAGCAGTACTTC,CAISEQGVYEQYF
few,TRBJ2-5,-,TRBV5-6,TGTGCCAGCAGCACGAGGGCGGGGGCCCTCCAAGAGACCCAGTACTTC,CASSTRAGALQETQYF
few,TRBJ1-3,-,TRBV30,TGTGCCTGGGCGAGAGGGATGAACACCATATATTTT,CAWARGMNTIYF
many,TRBJ1-5,-,TRBV5-4,TGTGCCAGCAGCTCCGGCGGTCGCAATCAGCCCCAGCATTTT,CASSSGGRNQPQHF
few,TRBJ2-1,TRBD2,TRBV5-1,TGCGCCAGCAGCCCTGAAGGGGCAGCTAGCGGGTGGGGGAATGAGCAGTTCTTC,CASSPEGAASGWGNEQFF
few,TRBJ2-7,-,TRBV6-5,TGTGCCAGCAGTTACGCACAGGGAGGCTACGAGCAGTACTTC,CASSYAQGGYEQYF
few,TRBJ2-2,-,TRBV5-5,TGTGCCAGCAGCTTGAGCAAGGGCAGTTGGCTGTTTTTT,CASSLSKGSWLFF
few,TRBJ2-7,TRBD2,TRBV20-1,TGCAGTGCTCGACTAGCGGGCTTGGGCTCCTACGAGCAGTACTTC,CSARLAGLGSYEQYF
once,TRBJ2-3,-,TRBV25-1,TGTGCCAGCAGTGAAAGGGCGGGACGTTACACAGGTACGCAGTATTTT,CASSERAGRYTGTQYF
many,TRBJ1-2,-,TRBV6-4,TGTGCCAGCAGTGACAGTCCGGGGTCGAACTATGGCTACACCTTC,CASSDSPGSNYGYTF
few,TRBJ2-7,-,TRBV14,TGTGCCAGCAGCCAAGAGCAAAGGGAGGCCCACGAGCAGTACTTC,CASSQEQREAHEQYF
few,TRBJ2-7,TRBD2,TRBV10-2,TGCGCCAGCAGGGGGGGGTTGGGTGGCGAGCAGTACTTC,CASRGGLGGEQYF
-,TRBJ2-7,-,TRBV5-1,TGCGCCAGCAGCTCCACGACAGGACACCCCTCCTACGAGCAGTACTTC,CASSSTTGHPSYEQYF
few,TRBJ2-1,TRBD2,TRBV28,TGTGCCAGCAGTTTTCTTCAAGCGGGAGTTCGCAATGAGCAGTTCTTC,CASSFLQAGVRNEQFF
-,TRBJ2-7,-,TRBV6-5,TGTGCCAGCAGTTACTCGCCGGGACTTGGAGGCGAGCAGTACTTC,CASSYSPGLGGEQYF
few,TRBJ2-2,-,TRBV7-9,TGTGCCAGCAGCTTACGGCGGCCAAACACCGGGGAGCTGTTTTTT,CASSLRRPNTGELFF
few,TRBJ2-2,-,TRBV7-8,TGTGCCAGCAGGGTAGGGACGGCGAACACCGGGGAGCTGTTTTTT,CASRVGTANTGELFF
-,TRBJ2-3,TRBD2,TRBV7-8,TGTGCCAGCACCGAGAGAAGAAGTACTAGCGGGAGCACAGATACGCAGTATTTT,CASTERRSTSGSTDTQYF